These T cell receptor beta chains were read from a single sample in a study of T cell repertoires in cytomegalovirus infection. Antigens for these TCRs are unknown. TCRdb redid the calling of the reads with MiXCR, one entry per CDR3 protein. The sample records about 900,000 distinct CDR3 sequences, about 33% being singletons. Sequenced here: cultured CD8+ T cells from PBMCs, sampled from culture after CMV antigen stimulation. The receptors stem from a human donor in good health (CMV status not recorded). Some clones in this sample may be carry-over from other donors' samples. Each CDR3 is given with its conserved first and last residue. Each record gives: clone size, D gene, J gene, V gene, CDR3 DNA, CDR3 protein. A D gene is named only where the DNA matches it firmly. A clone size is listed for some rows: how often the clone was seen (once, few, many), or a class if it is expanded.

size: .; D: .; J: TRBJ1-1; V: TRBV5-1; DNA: TGCGCCAGCAGCTTTCTAAGGGTGAGGAACAGTGAAGCTTTCTTT; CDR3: CASSFLRVRNSEAFF
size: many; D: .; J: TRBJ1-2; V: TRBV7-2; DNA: TGTGCCAGCAGCTTAGCGACTGGGGACCATGGCTACACCTTC; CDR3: CASSLATGDHGYTF
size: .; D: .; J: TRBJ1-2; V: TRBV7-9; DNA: TGTGCCAGCAGCATCCCGGCGCAAAGCTATGGCTACACCTTC; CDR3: CASSIPAQSYGYTF
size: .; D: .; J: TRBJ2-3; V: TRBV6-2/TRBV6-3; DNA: TGTGCCAGCAGTAGGGGGGACAGATCCACAGATACGCAGTATTTT; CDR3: CASSRGDRSTDTQYF
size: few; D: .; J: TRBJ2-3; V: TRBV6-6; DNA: TGTGCCAGCAACTACGAGGATGTATCTGATACGCAGTATTTT; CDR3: CASNYEDVSDTQYF
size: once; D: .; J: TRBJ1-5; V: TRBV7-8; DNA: TGTGCCAGCAGCAGGACGGTTAGGCGTAGCAATCAGCCCCAGCATTTT; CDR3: CASSRTVRRSNQPQHF
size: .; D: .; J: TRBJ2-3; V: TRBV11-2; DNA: TGTGCCAGCAGCTTAGAGACCGGTGATACGCAGTATTTT; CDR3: CASSLETGDTQYF
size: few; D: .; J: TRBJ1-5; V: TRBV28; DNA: TGTGCCAGCAGTTTTGGGCAGGGAATTTATCAGCCCCAGCATTTT; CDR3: CASSFGQGIYQPQHF
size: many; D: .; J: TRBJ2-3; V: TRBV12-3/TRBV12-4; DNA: TGTGCCAGCAGTTTAGTGTCGAGGACAGATACGCAGTATTTT; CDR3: CASSLVSRTDTQYF
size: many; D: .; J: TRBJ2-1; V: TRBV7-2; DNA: TGTGCCAGCAGCTCCAGATCCCGAGTTGCCTACAATGAGCAGTTCTTC; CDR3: CASSSRSRVAYNEQFF